The sequence of this T cell receptor (beta chain) was determined in a study of cytomegalovirus exposure and HLA in healthy donors. Donors were drawn from the approximately 120-subject validation cohort, separate from the approximately 700-subject first cohort. A remark on this clone: Its matching antigen is unknown.

Findings of the study overall: According to a later analysis, TCR clusters from the first cohort tended to co-occur in the roughly 130 validation repertoires.

Losses at the gene ends were 3 bases for V and 9 bases for J; bases not matched to a gene: 3. The CDR3 is 15 amino acids. CDR1 KGHSH and CDR2 LQKENI come from the germline V gene. Assay used: immunoSEQ multiplex PCR; TCRdb lists only in-frame clones, some missing. Altogether 55,000 to 75,000 clones are present, almost 97% being singletons, with the ten largest covering approximately 1.2%. This TCR derives from a woman aged 18-29 years in good health and CMV-seronegative. The chain is built from TRBV18 and TRBJ2-1, with TRBD2 identical over 15 bases. The sequenced sample consisted of PBMCs. The CDR3 DNA sequence: TGTGCCAGCTCACCGGGGACTAGCGGGAGGCTTGAGCAGTTCTTC. Its protein product is CASSPGTSGRLEQFF.